One T cell receptor beta chain is described in this entry. Its target is not known. The record originates from a study of cytomegalovirus exposure and HLA in healthy donors. General observations from the study: Prediction of most subjects' HLA-A and HLA-B alleles by TCR beta sequences was reportedly accurate.

With 60 Vbeta and 13 Jbeta primers, the PCR was carried out. Sequencing was performed with immunoSEQ multiplex PCR; in TCRdb, only in-frame clones are kept and a portion is missing. The table lists some 200,000 clones, 70% of them singletons. Specimen: PBMCs. The receptor's source is a man aged 35 to 55 in good health and CMV-seropositive.

Written as DNA, the CDR3 is TGTGCCAGCAGCTTTTATAGCGGGTCCAGCACAGATACGCAGTATTTT. Translating gives CASSFYSGSSTDTQYF. The gene calls are TRBV7-3 and TRBJ2-3; 7 positions agree with TRBD2. The CDR3 is 16 residues long. Germline V lookup: CDR1 SGHTA, CDR2 FQGTGA. With 3 bases clipped from V and 0 bases from J, the junction kept 6 bases outside the gene matches. The full variable domain, rest sourced from reference TRBV7-3 and TRBJ2-3, is GAGVSQTPSNKVTEKGKYVELRCDPISGHTALYWYRQSLGQGPEFLIYFQGTGAADDSGLPNDRFFAVRPEGSVSTLKIQRTERGDSAVYLCASSFYSGSSTDTQYFGPGTRLTVL.